Below, 28 T cell receptor beta chains from the same sample are listed, as sequenced in a study of identical twins. TCRdb processed the 5' RACE reads anew with MiXCR; each CDR3 protein has one entry. The profile shows under 350,000 distinct CDR3 sequences, 9.5% of them singletons. The same sample was also used in a study of yellow fever vaccine responses in identical twins.

Sequenced material: CD8+ T cells sorted from blood. Every receptor here comes from a young woman in good health.

This clonotype has ten or more counts. The chain is built from TRBV5-5 and TRBJ2-1, with D unresolved. The CDR3 consists of 12 residues. Germline CDR1 reads SGHKS; CDR2 reads YYEKEE (reference sequence). V was pared by 1 base and J by 8 bases, with 7 bases between. The CDR3 DNA reads as TGTGCCAGCAGCTTGAGCGCGGATGAGCAGTTCTTC. Protein product: CASSLSADEQFF. The variable domain in full, completed from reference TRBV5-5 and TRBJ2-1, reads DAGVTQSPTHLIKTRGQQVTLRCSPISGHKSVSWYQQVLGQGPQFIFQYYEKEERGRGNFPDRFSARQFPNYSSELNVNALLLGDSALYLCASSLSADEQFFGPGTRLTVL.

This clonotype was picked up many times. In DNA form, the CDR3 reads TGTGCCAGCAGTTTTGGGTCAGGGAGCTATCAAGAGACCCAGTACTTC. Translating it yields CASSFGSGSYQETQYF. The chain carries TRBV12-3 or TRBV12-4 and TRBJ2-5; tentatively, D is TRBD1 or TRBD2 (5 bases each). V lost 3 bases to trimming and J lost 2 bases, with 16 bases between them. The CDR3 has 16 amino acids.

This clonotype has ten or more counts. The V and J genes are TRBV20-1 and TRBJ1-1; D unclear. From germline, CDR1 is DFQATT and CDR2 SNEGSKA (reference sequence). V was shortened by 6 bases and J by 5 bases, with 16 bases between the two germline ends. This CDR3 region has 13 residues. The CDR3 bases are TGCAGTGCCGGGCTTCCCTGGGAAACTGAAGCTTTCTTT. This sequence encodes CSAGLPWETEAFF.

The CDR3 DNA sequence: TGTGCCACCAGGCATAGCGGGGGGCCCCCCTCCGGGGAGCTGTTTTTT. Its protein is CATRHSGGPPSGELFF. The chain combines TRBV15 with TRBJ2-2; 10 positions match TRBD2. V trimming: 6 bases; J trimming: 6 bases; junction bases outside the gene matches: 10. Per germline, CDR1 LNHNV and CDR2 YYDKDF (reference sequence). This CDR3 region has 16 residues.

This clonotype was detected ten times or more. This chain links TRBV4-2 with TRBJ2-7; no firm D call. The CDR3 spans 14 residues. Trimming took off 4 bases at V and 6 bases at J, with 16 bases between the two ends. CDR1 is LGHNA and CDR2 is YNFKEQ in the germline V gene. CDR3 loop: CASSPLLLVGEQYF. CDR3 bases: TGTGCCAGCAGCCCCCTGTTGCTAGTAGGCGAGCAGTACTTC.

J is TRBJ2-6 and V is TRBV12-3 or TRBV12-4, with 7 bases identical to TRBD2. V shed 4 bases and J 0 bases; nucleotides not matched to a gene: 6. The CDR3 has 17 residues. The CDR3 spells CASSSSGVGSGANVLTF. The CDR3 DNA sequence: TGTGCCAGCAGTTCAAGCGGGGTAGGCTCTGGGGCCAACGTCCTGACTTTC.

This clonotype occurred many times. This rearrangement joins TRBV9 to TRBJ2-7; 11 bases match TRBD2. Looked up from germline, CDR1 is SGDLS and CDR2 is YYNGEE. With 2 bases clipped from V and 3 bases from J, the junction kept 4 bases outside the gene matches. This CDR3 has 15 residues. The CDR3 reads CASSVGTSGGYEQYF. The CDR3 DNA follows: TGTGCCAGCAGCGTGGGAACTAGCGGGGGCTACGAGCAGTACTTC.

In its sample, this clonotype was seen a few times. The chain links TRBV7-3 to TRBJ2-2, with TRBD2 matching over 9 bases. V was pared by 5 bases and J by 1 base, with 5 bases of the junction left unmatched. Germline assignment: CDR1 SGHTA and CDR2 FQGTGA. The CDR3 is made up of 16 amino acids. The CDR3 loop is CASSPRTSENTGELFF. CDR3 bases: TGTGCCAGCAGCCCGAGGACTAGCGAGAACACCGGGGAGCTGTTTTTT.

This clonotype was detected many times. J is TRBJ1-5 and V is TRBV7-9; TRBD1 aligns across 7 bases. The CDR3 runs 14 residues. The germline gives CDR1 SEHNR, CDR2 FQNEAQ (reference sequence). With V trimmed by 2 bases and J by 7 bases, 5 bases remained unmatched. CDR3 sequence (DNA): TGTGCCAGCAGCTTATCGACAGGGAACCAGCCCCAGCATTTT. Encoded protein: CASSLSTGNQPQHF.

This clonotype was detected ten times or more. The chain couples TRBV6-1 to TRBJ2-1; D is ambiguous. Trimming shortened V by 7 bases and J by 7 bases, and 23 bases separated the two germline ends. Germline V gives CDR1 MNHNS, CDR2 SASEGT. This CDR3 region has 16 residues. The CDR3 loop is CASKDSSKSLWNEQFF. Here the CDR3 DNA reads TGTGCCAGCAAAGATAGCTCTAAATCGCTTTGGAATGAGCAGTTCTTC.

The table lists this clonotype with a few counts. The chain carries TRBV15 and TRBJ2-2; 10 positions match TRBD1. This CDR3 has 19 amino acids. CDR1 is LNHNV and CDR2 is YYDKDF in the germline V gene (reference sequence). Losses at the gene ends were 3 bases for V and 4 bases for J; bases not matched to a gene: 14. The CDR3: CATSSSGTGDGDGTGELFF. Written as DNA, the CDR3 is TGTGCCACCAGCAGCTCCGGGACAGGGGATGGGGATGGCACCGGGGAGCTGTTTTTT.

Only a few counts were recorded for this clonotype. The chain recombines TRBV9 with TRBJ2-1, with TRBD2 as a possible D gene (6 bases). Deletions cut 7 bases from V and 7 bases from J, with 9 bases between. CDR1 is SGDLS and CDR2 is YYNGEE in the germline V gene. The CDR3 loop spans 11 amino acids. The CDR3 reads CASGGANEQFF. CDR3 DNA: TGTGCCAGCGGAGGGGCTAATGAGCAGTTCTTC. Together with reference TRBV9 and TRBJ2-1, the CDR3 gives the full variable domain: DSGVTQTPKHLITATGQRVTLRCSPRSGDLSVYWYQQSLDQGLQFLIQYYNGEERAKGNILERFSAQQFPDLHSELNLSSLELGDSALYFCASGGANEQFFGPGTRLTVL.

This clonotype has only a few counts. The CDR3 is CASSRDRGDEQFF. CDR3 bases: TGCGCCAGCAGCCGGGACCGGGGCGATGAGCAGTTCTTC. This sequence joins TRBV5-1 and TRBJ2-1; D might be TRBD1 or TRBD2, each matching 5 bases. Germline V CDR1 and CDR2: SGHRS, YFSETQ. The CDR3 runs to 13 residues. V gave up 4 bases and J gave up 8 bases, with 13 bases separating them.

This clonotype appeared many times. The chain is built from TRBV2 and TRBJ2-6; D is unclear. V was trimmed by 4 bases and J by 2 bases, leaving 15 bases between them. Germline V gene lookup returns CDR1 SNHLY and CDR2 FYNNEI. CDR3 length: 17 amino acids. The DNA of the CDR3 is TGTGCCAGCAGTGTTATGAGAGAACTCCCTGGGGCCAACGTCCTGACTTTC. This gives the protein CASSVMRELPGANVLTF.

V is TRBV19 and J is TRBJ1-5; D perhaps matches TRBD1 (5 bases). Germline loops: CDR1 LNHDA, CDR2 SQIVND (reference sequence). The CDR3 runs to 15 residues. Trimming left V 1 base short and J 2 bases short, with 9 bases between. CDR3 sequence: CASSIVRDGNQPQHF. For the CDR3, the DNA is TGTGCCAGTAGTATAGTAAGGGACGGCAATCAGCCCCAGCATTTT.

This clonotype was detected only a few times. This sequence joins TRBV20-1 and TRBJ2-1, with D possibly TRBD1 on 5 matching bases. The V gene's germline CDR1 is DFQATT and CDR2 SNEGSKA (reference sequence). The CDR3 is 14 amino acids. V was pared by 0 bases and J by 5 bases, with 11 bases between. The CDR3 sequence is CSARERGLHNEQFF. As DNA, the CDR3 is TGCAGTGCTAGAGAAAGGGGTCTCCACAATGAGCAGTTCTTC.

Comments on this clonotype: A read error may be the cause here, since a much bigger clone is one base away. This chain connects TRBV10-3 to TRBJ2-5; 7 bases fit TRBD1. The CDR3 runs to 16 residues. Germline values: CDR1 ENHRY, CDR2 SYGVKD. The CDR3 DNA sequence: TGTGCCATCAGTGAGGGTCGGACAGGTGTAGAAGAGACCCAGCACTTC. It translates to CAISEGRTGVEETQHF.

At least ten counts were recorded for this clonotype. The rearrangement uses TRBV9 and TRBJ1-1; 9 nucleotides match TRBD1. Germline-derived CDR1 and CDR2 are SGDLS and YYNGEE. The J segment lost 0 bases and the V segment lost 2 bases, leaving 8 bases of the junction unmatched. The CDR3 runs to 17 residues. CDR3 nucleotides: TGTGCCAGCAGCGTCTCCCGGGACAGGGTTGTGAACACTGAAGCTTTCTTT. This translates into CASSVSRDRVVNTEAFF.

This clonotype was counted at least ten times. The J gene is TRBJ2-7, the V gene TRBV29-1; TRBD2 aligns across 8 bases. The CDR3 runs to 17 residues. The trim removed 2 bases at V and 3 bases at J, leaving 15 bases unmatched. Germline-derived CDR1 and CDR2 are SQVTM and ANQGSEA. Here the CDR3 reads CSVESPEPTSENYEQYF. The CDR3 nucleotides are TGCAGCGTTGAATCTCCTGAGCCGACTAGCGAAAACTACGAGCAGTACTTC.

The sample holds many counts of this clonotype. The chain couples TRBV7-9 to TRBJ2-5, with D tentatively TRBD2 (6 bases). From germline, CDR1 is SEHNR and CDR2 FQNEAQ (reference sequence). V was cut by 1 base and J by 3 bases, with 18 bases left in between. The CDR3 totals 17 residues. The CDR3 region is CASSLVPSRELEETQYF. The CDR3 DNA is TGTGCCAGCAGCTTAGTGCCCTCACGGGAGTTGGAAGAGACCCAGTACTTC.

This clonotype was counted a few times. The chain has TRBV20-1 and TRBJ2-1; no reliable D call. Deletions cut 1 base from V and 6 bases from J, with 10 bases between. The CDR3 contains 13 residues. Germline loops: CDR1 DFQATT, CDR2 SNEGSKA (reference sequence). In nucleotides, the CDR3 is TGCAGTGCTAGAGTTTGGGCTGTCAATGAGCAGTTCTTC. Translation: CSARVWAVNEQFF.

The chain joins TRBV6-1 to TRBJ2-2; 10 bases fit TRBD2. Germline V gene sequence: CDR1 MNHNS, CDR2 SASEGT. The CDR3 loop spans 18 amino acids. Germline trimming cut 4 bases from V and 0 bases from J; bases unmatched to any gene: 8. The CDR3 DNA is TGTGCCAGCAGTGGTTCTATTGGACTAGCGGCGAACACCGGGGAGCTGTTTTTT. Residues: CASSGSIGLAANTGELFF.

The DNA for the CDR3 is TGCGCCAGCAGCAAAACAGGGGCCGAGCAGTACTTC. Residues: CASSKTGAEQYF. The rearrangement joins TRBV5-1 to TRBJ2-7, with 7 bases fitting TRBD1. Trimming removed 4 bases from V and 6 bases from J; junction bases left unmatched: 4. The CDR3 loop spans 12 amino acids. Germline V gene lookup returns CDR1 SGHRS and CDR2 YFSETQ. Complete variable domain (other parts from reference TRBV5-1 and TRBJ2-7): KAGVTQTPRYLIKTRGQQVTLSCSPISGHRSVSWYQQTPGQGLQFLFEYFSETQRNKGNFPGRFSGRQFSNSRSEMNVSTLELGDSALYLCASSKTGAEQYFGPGTRLTVT.

The chain employs TRBV27 and TRBJ2-7; 7 bases match TRBD1. The germline CDR1 and CDR2 sequences are MNHEY and SMNVEV (reference sequence). The CDR3 totals 15 residues. After removal of 1 base from V and 2 bases from J, the junction contained 5 bases not matched to a gene. The DNA of the CDR3 is TGTGCCAGCAGTTTATTGGGACAGAACGCCTACGAGCAGTACTTC. It specifies CASSLLGQNAYEQYF.

This clonotype was seen more than once but under ten times. The V gene is TRBV27, the J gene TRBJ2-7; D may be TRBD1 (6 bases). The germline V gene encodes CDR1 MNHEY and CDR2 SMNVEV (reference sequence). This CDR3 spans 15 amino acids. Between the trimmed V and J ends, which lost 6 bases and 5 bases, there was a span of 20 bases. The CDR3 DNA reads as TGTGCCAGCAGCCGTCGAACAGGGCGGCTCGACGAGCAGTACTTC. Its protein product is CASSRRTGRLDEQYF.

This clonotype was counted ten times or more. One end of the junction is discordant with germline, which a read error may explain. This chain joins TRBV4-3 and TRBJ2-2, with D unclear. The CDR3 spans 14 residues. From germline, CDR1 is LGHNA and CDR2 YSLEER. The CDR3, as DNA: TGCGCCAGCAGCCAAGCCCACAACACGGGGGAGCTGTTTTTT. It encodes CASSQAHNTGELFF.

This clonotype was detected a few times. The chain couples TRBV7-2 to TRBJ2-7, with 8 nucleotides matching TRBD1. This CDR3 contains 14 residues. After removal of 4 bases from V and 3 bases from J, the junction contained 5 bases not matched to a gene. The germline V gene has CDR1 SGHTA and CDR2 FQGNSA. Here the CDR3 DNA reads TGTGCCAGCAGCTCAATTGGACAGGGCTACGAGCAGTACTTC. Amino acids: CASSSIGQGYEQYF.

This clonotype appeared many times. This chain connects TRBV12-3 or TRBV12-4 to TRBJ2-1; D is unclear. The CDR3 runs to 11 residues. V lost 4 bases and J 8 bases, leaving 6 bases between the germline ends. The CDR3: CASSYVDEQFF. In DNA form, the CDR3 reads TGTGCCAGCAGTTACGTTGATGAGCAGTTCTTC.